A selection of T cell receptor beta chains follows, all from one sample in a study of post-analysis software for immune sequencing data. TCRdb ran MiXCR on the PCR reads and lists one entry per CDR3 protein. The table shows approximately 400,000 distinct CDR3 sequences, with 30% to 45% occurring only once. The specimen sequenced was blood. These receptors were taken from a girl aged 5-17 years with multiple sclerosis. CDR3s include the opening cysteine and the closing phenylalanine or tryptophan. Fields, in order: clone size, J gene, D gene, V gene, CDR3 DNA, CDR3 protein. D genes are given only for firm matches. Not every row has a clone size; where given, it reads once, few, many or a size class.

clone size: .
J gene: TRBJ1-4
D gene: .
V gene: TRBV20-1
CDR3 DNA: TGCAGTGCTCCGGACGGCGCTAATGAAAAACTGTTTTTT
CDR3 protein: CSAPDGANEKLFF

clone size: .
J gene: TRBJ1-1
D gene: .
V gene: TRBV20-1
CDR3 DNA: TGCAGTGCTAGCCGCGGGGCCGTGAACACTGAAGCTTTCTTT
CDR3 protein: CSASRGAVNTEAFF

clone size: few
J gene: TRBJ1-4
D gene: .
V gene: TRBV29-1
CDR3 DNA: TGCAGCGTCGCCGGGAGATCAACTAATGAAAAACTGTTTTTT
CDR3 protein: CSVAGRSTNEKLFF

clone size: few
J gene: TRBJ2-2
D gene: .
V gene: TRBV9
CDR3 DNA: TGTGCCAGCAAAGCCTCGAACACCGGGGAGCTGTTTTTT
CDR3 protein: CASKASNTGELFF

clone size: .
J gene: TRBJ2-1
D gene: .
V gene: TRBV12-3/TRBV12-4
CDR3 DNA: TGTGCCAGCAGTCCCCTTAGTTGGGTCCCGGGGGAGTTCTTC
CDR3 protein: CASSPLSWVPGEFF

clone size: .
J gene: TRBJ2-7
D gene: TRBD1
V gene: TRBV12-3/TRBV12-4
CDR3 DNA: TGTGCCAGCAGTCGACAGGGGAGGTACGAGCAGTACTTC
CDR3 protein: CASSRQGRYEQYF

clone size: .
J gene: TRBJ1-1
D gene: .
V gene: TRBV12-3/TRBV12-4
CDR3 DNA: TGTGCCAGCATCGGCCGGAACACTGAAGCTTTCTTT
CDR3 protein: CASIGRNTEAFF

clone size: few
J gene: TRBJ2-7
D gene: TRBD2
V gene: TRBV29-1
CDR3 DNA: TGCAGCGCAGGACTAGCGGACGCCTACGAGCAGTACTTC
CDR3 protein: CSAGLADAYEQYF

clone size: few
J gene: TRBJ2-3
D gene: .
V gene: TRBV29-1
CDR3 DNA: TGCAGCGTTGACTCGGCGGGGGCGACTACTAGCACAGATACGCAGTATTTT
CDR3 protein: CSVDSAGATTSTDTQYF

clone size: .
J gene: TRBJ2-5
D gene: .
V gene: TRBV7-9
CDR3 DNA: TGTGCCAGCAGCTTAGACCTCCTCGGGGAGACCCAGTACTTC
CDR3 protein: CASSLDLLGETQYF

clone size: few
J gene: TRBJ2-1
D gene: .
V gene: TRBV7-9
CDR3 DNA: TGTGCCCTTGGAGGGGGTTCGGAGCAGTTCTTC
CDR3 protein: CALGGGSEQFF

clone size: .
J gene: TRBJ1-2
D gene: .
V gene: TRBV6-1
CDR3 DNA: TGTGCCAGCAGTGAACCCCGACCCGACACCTATGGCTACACCTTC
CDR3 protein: CASSEPRPDTYGYTF

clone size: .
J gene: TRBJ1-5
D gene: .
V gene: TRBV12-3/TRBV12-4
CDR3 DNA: TGTGCCAGCAGTTTACGAGGGAGGAGCAATCAGCCCCAGCATTTT
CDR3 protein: CASSLRGRSNQPQHF

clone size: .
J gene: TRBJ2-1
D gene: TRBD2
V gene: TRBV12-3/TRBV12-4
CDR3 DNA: TGTGCCAGCAGTTTAGCGCTGAGCGGGGGAGGGGAGCAGTTCTTC
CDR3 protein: CASSLALSGGGEQFF

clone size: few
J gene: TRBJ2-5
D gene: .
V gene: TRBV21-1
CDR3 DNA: TGTGCCAGCAGCAAAGCGCGGGAGGACGAGACCCAGTACTTC
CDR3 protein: CASSKAREDETQYF

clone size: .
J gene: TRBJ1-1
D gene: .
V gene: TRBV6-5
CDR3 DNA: TGTGCCAGCAGTTACCCAAAGGCCCTTATCACTGAAGCTTTCTTT
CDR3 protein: CASSYPKALITEAFF

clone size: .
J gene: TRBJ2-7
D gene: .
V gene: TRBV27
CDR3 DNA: TGTGCCAGCAGTCGTACAGTTCCCTCTTTTTACGAGCAGTACTTC
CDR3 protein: CASSRTVPSFYEQYF

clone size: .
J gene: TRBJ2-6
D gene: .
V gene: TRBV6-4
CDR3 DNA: TGTGCCAGCAGTGATACCACGGAGAGACTTTCTGGGGCCAACGTCCTGACTTTC
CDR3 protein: CASSDTTERLSGANVLTF

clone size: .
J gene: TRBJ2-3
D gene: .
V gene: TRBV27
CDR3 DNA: TGTGCCAGCAGTTATTCGGCCACAGATACGCAGTATTTT
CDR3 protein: CASSYSATDTQYF

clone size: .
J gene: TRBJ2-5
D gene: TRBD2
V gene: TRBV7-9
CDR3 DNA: TGTGCCAGCAGCTTGCCCATATCGGGGGGGCGCGAGACCCAGTACTTC
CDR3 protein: CASSLPISGGRETQYF

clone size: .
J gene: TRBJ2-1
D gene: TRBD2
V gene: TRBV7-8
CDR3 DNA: TGTGCCAGCAGTATCGGACTAGCGGATTTCTCCTACAATGAGCAGTTCTTC
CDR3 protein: CASSIGLADFSYNEQFF

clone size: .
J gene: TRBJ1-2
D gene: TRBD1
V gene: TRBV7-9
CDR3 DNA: TGTGCCGGCATCTTCCCAGGGGGCTATGGCTACACCTTC
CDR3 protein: CAGIFPGGYGYTF

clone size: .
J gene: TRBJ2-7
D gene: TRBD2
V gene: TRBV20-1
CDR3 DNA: TGCAGTGCTTGGACTAGCGGGGTATACGAGCAGTACTTC
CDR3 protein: CSAWTSGVYEQYF

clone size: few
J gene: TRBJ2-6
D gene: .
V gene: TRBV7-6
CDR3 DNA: TGTGCCAGCAGCTCACCAGGGTCTGGGGCCAACGTCCTGACTTTC
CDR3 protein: CASSSPGSGANVLTF

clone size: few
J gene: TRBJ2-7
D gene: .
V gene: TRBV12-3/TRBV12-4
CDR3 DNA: TGTGCCAGCAGCCCTTCCCATTACTCCTACGAGCAGTACTTC
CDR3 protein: CASSPSHYSYEQYF

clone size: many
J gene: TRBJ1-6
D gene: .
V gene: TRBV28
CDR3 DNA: TGTGCCAGCAGTTTAGGGGGGAGCTCCTATAATTCACCCCTCCACTTT
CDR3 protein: CASSLGGSSYNSPLHF

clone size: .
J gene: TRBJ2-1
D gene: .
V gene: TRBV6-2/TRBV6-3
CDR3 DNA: TGTGCCAGCAGGGGTTGGAGGGAAGGCAATGAGCAGTTCTTC
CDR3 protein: CASRGWREGNEQFF

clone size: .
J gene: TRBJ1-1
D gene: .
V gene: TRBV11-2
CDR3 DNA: TGTGCCAGCAGCCGCTCCAGGGGAGGAACTGAAGCTTTCTTT
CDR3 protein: CASSRSRGGTEAFF

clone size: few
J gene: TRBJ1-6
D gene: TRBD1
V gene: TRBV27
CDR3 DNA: TGTGCCAGCAGTTCAACCCTGGGGACAGGTGCTTACTCCTATAATTCACCCCTCCACTTT
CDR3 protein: CASSSTLGTGAYSYNSPLHF

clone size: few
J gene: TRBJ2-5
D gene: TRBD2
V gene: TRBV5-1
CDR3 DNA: TGCGCCAGCAAGGGCGGGGGAGAGACCCAGTACTTC
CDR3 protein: CASKGGGETQYF

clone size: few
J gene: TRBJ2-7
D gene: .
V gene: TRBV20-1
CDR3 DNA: TGCAGTGCTAGTTCGGGCGGCACACACGCCTACGAGCAGTACTTC
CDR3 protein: CSASSGGTHAYEQYF

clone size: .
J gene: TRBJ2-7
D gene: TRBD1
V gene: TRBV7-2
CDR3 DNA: TGTGCCAGCAGCTTTGGGGGGGACAGGGGGTCGTTAGGCGGGCAGTACTTC
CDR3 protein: CASSFGGDRGSLGGQYF

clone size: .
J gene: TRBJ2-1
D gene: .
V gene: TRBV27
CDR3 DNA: TGTGCCAGCAGTTCACTTCAACCTGGCGATGGCTCCTACAATGAGCAGTTCTTC
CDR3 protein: CASSSLQPGDGSYNEQFF

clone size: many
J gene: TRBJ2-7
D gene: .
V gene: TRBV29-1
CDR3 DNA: TGCAGCGACCCAGTTGCAGCCTCCTACGAGCAGTACTTC
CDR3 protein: CSDPVAASYEQYF

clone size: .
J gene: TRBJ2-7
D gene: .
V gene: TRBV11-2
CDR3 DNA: TGTGCCAGCAGCTTAGATAATTGGGAGGGGGTCTACGAGCAGTACTTC
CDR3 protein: CASSLDNWEGVYEQYF

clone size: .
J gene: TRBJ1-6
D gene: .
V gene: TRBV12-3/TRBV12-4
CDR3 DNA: TGTGCCAGCAGAGCCTTAGGGGGCTCCTATAATTCACCCCTCCACTTT
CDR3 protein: CASRALGGSYNSPLHF

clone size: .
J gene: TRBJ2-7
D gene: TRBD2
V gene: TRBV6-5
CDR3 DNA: TGTGCCAGCAGTTACGATGGGACTAGCGGGGGGTACTACGAGCAGTACTTC
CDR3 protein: CASSYDGTSGGYYEQYF